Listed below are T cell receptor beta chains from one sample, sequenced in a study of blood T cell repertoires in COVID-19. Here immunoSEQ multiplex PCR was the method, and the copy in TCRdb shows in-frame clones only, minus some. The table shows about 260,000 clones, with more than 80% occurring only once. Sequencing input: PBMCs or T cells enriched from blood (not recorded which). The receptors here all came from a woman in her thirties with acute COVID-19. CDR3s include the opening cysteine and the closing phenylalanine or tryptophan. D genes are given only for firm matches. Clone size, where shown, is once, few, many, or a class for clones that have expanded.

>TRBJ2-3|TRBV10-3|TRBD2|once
TGTGCCATCCAGGTAGCGGGAGCGGTAGATACGCAGTATTTT
CAIQVAGAVDTQYF
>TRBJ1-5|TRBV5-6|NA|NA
TGTGCCAGCAGTTCGGGGGGGAGTCAGCCCCAGCATTTT
CASSSGGSQPQHF
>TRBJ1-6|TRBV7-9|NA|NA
TGTGCCAGCAGCTTAGGGCCCTATTCACCCCTCCACTTT
CASSLGPYSPLHF
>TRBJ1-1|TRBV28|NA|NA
TGTGCCAGCAGCTCCCGAGGTAGGGGTGAAGCTTTCTTT
CASSSRGRGEAFF
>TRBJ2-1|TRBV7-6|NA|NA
TGTGCCAGCAGCTCAACTAGGGAGCAGTTCTTC
CASSSTREQFF
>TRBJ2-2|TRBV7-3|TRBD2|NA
TGTGCCAGCAGCCGAACCCCGGGACTAGCGGGAGGGCCCGGCGGGGAGCTGTTTTTT
CASSRTPGLAGGPGGELFF
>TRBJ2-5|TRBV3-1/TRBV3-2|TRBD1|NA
TGTGCCAGCAGCCCAGGGGGCGAGGAGACCCAGTACTTC
CASSPGGEETQYF
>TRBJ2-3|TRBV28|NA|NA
TGTGCCAGCAGTTCCGGCACAGATACGCAGTATTTT
CASSSGTDTQYF
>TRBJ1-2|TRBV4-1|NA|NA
TGCGCCAGCAGCCAGCTGGGAGGGGGCTATGGCTACACCTTC
CASSQLGGGYGYTF
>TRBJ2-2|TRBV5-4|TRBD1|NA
TGTGCCAGCAGCTTGGGACAGGGACAAGGCGGGGAGCTGTTTTTT
CASSLGQGQGGELFF
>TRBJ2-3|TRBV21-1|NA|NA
TGTGCCAGCAGCAAATTCAAACAGGGCGATACGCAGTATTTT
CASSKFKQGDTQYF
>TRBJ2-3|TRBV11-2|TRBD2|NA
TGTGCCAGCAGCTCAGGGACTAGCCGAACCACAGATACGCAGTATTTT
CASSSGTSRTTDTQYF
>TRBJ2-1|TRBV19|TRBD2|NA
TGTGCCAGTAGTATCGGGACTAGCGGGAGGGACCCATACAATGAGCAGTTCTTC
CASSIGTSGRDPYNEQFF
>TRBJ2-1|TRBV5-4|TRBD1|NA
TGTGCCAGCACCAACGGCGGGACAGGGCGGTTTCATGAGCAGTTCTTC
CASTNGGTGRFHEQFF
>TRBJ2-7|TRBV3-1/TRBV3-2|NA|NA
TGTGCCAGCAGCCAAGGGCCAGGCCAAACCTACGAGCAGTACTTC
CASSQGPGQTYEQYF
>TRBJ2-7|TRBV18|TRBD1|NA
TGTGCCAGCTCACCAGGGACAGGAGACTACGAGCAGTACTTC
CASSPGTGDYEQYF
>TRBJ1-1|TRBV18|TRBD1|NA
TGTGCCAGCTCGGAACAGGGGGATGATCAGACTGAAGCTTTCTTT
CASSEQGDDQTEAFF
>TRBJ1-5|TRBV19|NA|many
TGTGCCAGTAGTATCGGGGATGGGCAGCCCCAGCATTTT
CASSIGDGQPQHF
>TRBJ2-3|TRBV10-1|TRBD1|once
TGCGCCAGCAGTGGCACAGGGGGCCTTCAGTATTTT
CASSGTGGLQYF
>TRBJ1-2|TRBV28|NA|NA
TGTGCCAGCACTTCCCCGAGTGCGGGTGCCTATGGCTACACCTTC
CASTSPSAGAYGYTF
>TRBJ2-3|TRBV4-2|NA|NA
TGTGCCAGCAGCCAAGGCCAGGGCATTCGCACAGATACGCAGTATTTT
CASSQGQGIRTDTQYF
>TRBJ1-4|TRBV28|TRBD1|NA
TGTGCCAGCAGCCAACAGGGGGGGAATGAAAAACTGTTTTTT
CASSQQGGNEKLFF
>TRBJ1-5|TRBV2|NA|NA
TGTGCCAGCGTTGGGGGGGGGAGGCAGCCCCAGCATTTT
CASVGGGRQPQHF
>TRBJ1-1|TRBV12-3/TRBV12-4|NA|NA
TGTGCCAGCAGCCTCGGTACTGAAGCTTTCTTT
CASSLGTEAFF
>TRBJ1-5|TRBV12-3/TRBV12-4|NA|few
TGTGCCAGCAGACCAACAGGGAATCAGCCCCAGCATTTT
CASRPTGNQPQHF
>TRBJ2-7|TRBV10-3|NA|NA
TGTGCCAGTGGACAAGACTACGAGCAGTACTTC
CASGQDYEQYF
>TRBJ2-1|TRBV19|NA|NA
TGTGCCAGTAGTATAGGGTGGGCGAATGAGCAGTTCTTC
CASSIGWANEQFF
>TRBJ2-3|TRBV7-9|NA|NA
TGTGCCAGCAGCTCCAGGGTTTACACAGATACGCAGTATTTT
CASSSRVYTDTQYF
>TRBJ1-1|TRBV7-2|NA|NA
TGTGCCAGCAGCAGAAACCGGGTCAACACTGAAGCTTTCTTT
CASSRNRVNTEAFF
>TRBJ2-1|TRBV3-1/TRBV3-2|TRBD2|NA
TGTGCCAGCAGCCAAGGTTTCGGCGGGAGCGATTACAATGAGCAGTTCTTC
CASSQGFGGSDYNEQFF